A single sample is the source of the 3 T cell receptor beta chains below, sequenced in a study of shared clonotypes between healthy human individuals. Some clones are missing from TCRdb's copy, which holds only in-frame ones; the method was immunoSEQ multiplex PCR. The repertoire holds approximately 110,000 clones, about 70% seen once, with approximately 23% in the top ten. The specimen was memory CD8+ T cells sorted from blood. Subset meaning: CD45RO+ cells pooled with CCR7-negative TemRA cells. These receptors came from a woman in her 30s in good health.

This chain joins TRBV4-2 and TRBJ2-7; possible D gene TRBD2, 5 bases. Trimming took 0 bases from V and 1 from J, leaving 7 bases between them. CDR1 is LGHNA, CDR2 YNFKEQ, per germline. CDR3 length: 14 residues. This chain's CDR3 is CASSQERLSYEQYF. The CDR3 DNA is TGTGCCAGCAGCCAAGAACGACTATCCTACGAGCAGTACTTC.

V and J are TRBV4-1 and TRBJ2-3; 7 nucleotides match TRBD2. CDR3 length: 16 residues. The V gene end was trimmed by 0 bases and the J gene end by 4 bases; junction bases not matched to a gene: 7. Per the germline V gene, CDR1 is MGHRA and CDR2 is YSYEKL. The CDR3 bases are TGCGCCAGCAGCCAAGAACCCCCGGGAGGAGCAGATACGCAGTATTTT. Translating gives CASSQEPPGGADTQYF.

J is TRBJ1-1 and V is TRBV2; 9 positions agree with TRBD1. The ends lost 5 bases at V and 0 bases at J; junction bases unmatched: 10. CDR3 length equals 17 residues. Germline CDR1 reads SNHLY; CDR2 reads FYNNEI. CDR3 nucleotide sequence: TGTGCCAGCAGTTTCCGACAGGGGGTGTCGATGAACACTGAAGCTTTCTTT. Translating it yields CASSFRQGVSMNTEAFF.